Listed below are T cell receptor beta chains from one sample, sequenced in a study of CD8 T cells in ankylosing spondylitis. TCRdb re-derived calls from the 5' RACE reads in MiXCR, one entry per CDR3 protein. The sample yields roughly 400,000 distinct CDR3 sequences, approximately 20% seen once. Sequencing used blood, either unsorted or a sorted T cell fraction (not recorded which). These receptor sequences come from a male donor with ankylosing spondylitis. Each CDR3 is given with its conserved first and last residue. Each record gives: CDR3 DNA, CDR3 protein, clone size, D gene, V gene, CDR3 length, J gene. The D gene is left open where the match is weak. For some rows the clone size is stated as once, few or many, or as a class when expanded; others skip it.

DNA: TGTGCCAGCAGCCAGGCGGTGGGACTACCCACCGGGGAGCTGTTTTTT
CDR3: CASSQAVGLPTGELFF
size: few
D: TRBD2
V: TRBV4-2
length: 16
J: TRBJ2-2

DNA: TGCAGTGCTATTAACCCGGGGATACCGAACACCGGGGAGCTGTTTTTT
CDR3: CSAINPGIPNTGELFF
size: few
D: NA
V: TRBV20-1
length: 16
J: TRBJ2-2

DNA: TGTGCCAGTAGTATGGGCGGACTCGCCTACGAGCAGTACTTC
CDR3: CASSMGGLAYEQYF
size: NA
D: NA
V: TRBV19
length: 14
J: TRBJ2-7

DNA: TGTGCCAGCAGCCCCGGGACAAACGTCTCACCCCAGCATTTT
CDR3: CASSPGTNVSPQHF
size: NA
D: NA
V: TRBV28
length: 14
J: TRBJ1-5

DNA: TGCAGTGCTGAAAGGACTAGCGGGAGGTCAGATACGCAGTATTTT
CDR3: CSAERTSGRSDTQYF
size: NA
D: TRBD2
V: TRBV20-1
length: 15
J: TRBJ2-3

DNA: TGCAGCGTTGATCCCACGGCGGGGAATGAGCAGTTCTTC
CDR3: CSVDPTAGNEQFF
size: NA
D: NA
V: TRBV29-1
length: 13
J: TRBJ2-1

DNA: TGTGCCAGCAGAGAAAGTCTTTCCGGGGAGCTGTTTTTT
CDR3: CASRESLSGELFF
size: few
D: NA
V: TRBV14
length: 13
J: TRBJ2-2

DNA: TGCGCCAGCAGCTTGGTACCACGAGAGGGCTTCGATTGGGAGACCCAGTACTTC
CDR3: CASSLVPREGFDWETQYF
size: NA
D: NA
V: TRBV5-1
length: 18
J: TRBJ2-5

DNA: TGCAGTGCAACACGCCCCACAGGGGGAGATGGTCAGCCCCAGCATTTT
CDR3: CSATRPTGGDGQPQHF
size: NA
D: TRBD1
V: TRBV20-1
length: 16
J: TRBJ1-5

DNA: TGTGCCAGCAGTGTTAGGACTAGCCAGTTCTTC
CDR3: CASSVRTSQFF
size: NA
D: TRBD2
V: TRBV25-1
length: 11
J: TRBJ2-1

DNA: TGCGCCAGCAGCTTGGACAGGGGTCTAGGGGAGACCCAGTACTTC
CDR3: CASSLDRGLGETQYF
size: NA
D: TRBD1
V: TRBV5-1
length: 15
J: TRBJ2-5

DNA: TGTGCCAGCAGCCGTCTAGCGGGAGACACAATTGGAGAGACCCAGTACTTC
CDR3: CASSRLAGDTIGETQYF
size: NA
D: TRBD2
V: TRBV4-2
length: 17
J: TRBJ2-5

DNA: TGCGCCAGCAGTGAATTTAGCAGGGTGGGTAGCTACGAGCAGTACTTC
CDR3: CASSEFSRVGSYEQYF
size: NA
D: NA
V: TRBV5-1
length: 16
J: TRBJ2-7

DNA: TGTGCCAGCAGTGAATACAATGGGGGTATGAACACTGAAGCTTTCTTT
CDR3: CASSEYNGGMNTEAFF
size: NA
D: NA
V: TRBV25-1
length: 16
J: TRBJ1-1

DNA: TGTGCCAGCAGCTTAATCCCGGGAGGGATTTACAATGAGCAGTTCTTC
CDR3: CASSLIPGGIYNEQFF
size: few
D: TRBD2
V: TRBV7-3
length: 16
J: TRBJ2-1

DNA: TGTGCCAGCAGTGAACCGGACAGGGGTTGGGGAGTACTTGAGCAGTTCTTC
CDR3: CASSEPDRGWGVLEQFF
size: NA
D: TRBD1
V: TRBV2
length: 17
J: TRBJ2-1

DNA: TGCGCCAGCAGCTTGTTGGTCGCAGGTGGGGTATCTGGGGCCAACGTCCTGACTTTC
CDR3: CASSLLVAGGVSGANVLTF
size: NA
D: NA
V: TRBV5-1
length: 19
J: TRBJ2-6

DNA: TGTGCCAGCCGCTATTTTAGCCAGGGTCCGGGGACCCAGTACTTC
CDR3: CASRYFSQGPGTQYF
size: NA
D: NA
V: TRBV27
length: 15
J: TRBJ2-5

DNA: TGCGCCAACAGCTACAACAGGAACACTGAAGCTTTCTTT
CDR3: CANSYNRNTEAFF
size: once
D: NA
V: TRBV5-1
length: 13
J: TRBJ1-1

DNA: TGCAGCGCCGGCGTGGGCGCGGGGCCTGTGGAGCAGTACTTC
CDR3: CSAGVGAGPVEQYF
size: few
D: NA
V: TRBV29-1
length: 14
J: TRBJ2-7

DNA: TGTGCCAGCAGCAGGCCGACCACCGGGGAGCTGTTTTTT
CDR3: CASSRPTTGELFF
size: few
D: NA
V: TRBV9
length: 13
J: TRBJ2-2

DNA: TGTGCCAGCAGCACCAGGGGGCTTCAGCCCCAGCATTTT
CDR3: CASSTRGLQPQHF
size: NA
D: TRBD1
V: TRBV27
length: 13
J: TRBJ1-5

DNA: TGTGCCAGCAGCCTCGGGACTAGCGGTGCCCCCGGGGAGCTGTTTTTT
CDR3: CASSLGTSGAPGELFF
size: few
D: TRBD2
V: TRBV3-1
length: 16
J: TRBJ2-2

DNA: TGTGCCAGCAGCCAACAGGGTTTCCACAATGAGCAGTTCTTC
CDR3: CASSQQGFHNEQFF
size: NA
D: NA
V: TRBV7-7
length: 14
J: TRBJ2-1

DNA: TGCGCCAGCAGCCAATTTCTAGCGGGAGCCATTTACAATGAGCAGTTCTTC
CDR3: CASSQFLAGAIYNEQFF
size: few
D: TRBD2
V: TRBV4-1
length: 17
J: TRBJ2-1

DNA: TGTGCCAGCAGCCAACCCGGTGGGGACACTGAAGCTTTCTTT
CDR3: CASSQPGGDTEAFF
size: few
D: NA
V: TRBV3-1
length: 14
J: TRBJ1-1

DNA: TGTGCCAGCAGTTCAACCGGGACAGGGGTCTACGAGCAGTACTTC
CDR3: CASSSTGTGVYEQYF
size: NA
D: TRBD1
V: TRBV12-3/TRBV12-4
length: 15
J: TRBJ2-7

DNA: TGTGCCAGCAGCACCATTGGACAGTTATACAATGAGCAGTTCTTC
CDR3: CASSTIGQLYNEQFF
size: NA
D: NA
V: TRBV5-5
length: 15
J: TRBJ2-1

DNA: TGTGCCAGCAGCCCGGGTCCAAGGGGAGGCGGGGAGCTGTTTTTT
CDR3: CASSPGPRGGGELFF
size: few
D: NA
V: TRBV7-2
length: 15
J: TRBJ2-2

DNA: TGCAGTGTAGCGACCACCTACGAGCAGTACTTC
CDR3: CSVATTYEQYF
size: few
D: NA
V: TRBV20-1
length: 11
J: TRBJ2-7

DNA: TGTGCCAGCAGTTCCTCGACAGGGGGCTTCGACGAGCAGTACTTC
CDR3: CASSSSTGGFDEQYF
size: few
D: TRBD1
V: TRBV6-5
length: 15
J: TRBJ2-7

DNA: TGTGCCAGTATCGACAGGGGACGGGAACAGCCCCAGCATTTT
CDR3: CASIDRGREQPQHF
size: NA
D: TRBD1
V: TRBV19
length: 14
J: TRBJ1-5

DNA: TGTGCCAGCAGCTGGCCCTCCTTATGGTCGACAGATACGCAGTATTTT
CDR3: CASSWPSLWSTDTQYF
size: few
D: NA
V: TRBV7-2
length: 16
J: TRBJ2-3

DNA: TGCAGTGCTAGGGCCGGGGTTAGGGATACGCAGTATTTT
CDR3: CSARAGVRDTQYF
size: NA
D: NA
V: TRBV20-1
length: 13
J: TRBJ2-3

DNA: TGTGCCAGCAGTTTATGGGGACAGGGATTAGGGGACACTGAAGCTTTCTTT
CDR3: CASSLWGQGLGDTEAFF
size: NA
D: TRBD1
V: TRBV28
length: 17
J: TRBJ1-1

DNA: TGCGCCAGCAGCTTAGTAGGACGGAGGGCCTACGAGCAGTACTTC
CDR3: CASSLVGRRAYEQYF
size: many
D: NA
V: TRBV5-1
length: 15
J: TRBJ2-7

DNA: TGTGCCAGCAGCAATCCCTGGGACAGCAACTACGAGCAGTACTTC
CDR3: CASSNPWDSNYEQYF
size: NA
D: NA
V: TRBV21-1
length: 15
J: TRBJ2-7

DNA: TGTGCCAGCAGCCTTTCGGGGTATTACTCCGAGCAGTACTTC
CDR3: CASSLSGYYSEQYF
size: NA
D: NA
V: TRBV3-1
length: 14
J: TRBJ2-7

DNA: TGTGCCAGCACCTTACGGCTAGCGGGGGTATACACCGGGGAGCTGTTTTTT
CDR3: CASTLRLAGVYTGELFF
size: NA
D: TRBD2
V: TRBV27
length: 17
J: TRBJ2-2

DNA: TGCGCCAGCAGCTCCGGCGGGGGACAGGGCGATGTGTGGAGAGGAACCTTC
CDR3: CASSSGGGQGDVWRGTF
size: NA
D: TRBD1
V: TRBV5-1
length: 17
J: TRBJ1-2

DNA: TGTGCCAGCAGCCAACCGGGACTCGGTTTCTCTGGCTACACCTTC
CDR3: CASSQPGLGFSGYTF
size: NA
D: NA
V: TRBV3-1
length: 15
J: TRBJ1-2

DNA: TGTGCCAGCAGCCCCCAGGGGTGGGACTACGAGCAGTACTTC
CDR3: CASSPQGWDYEQYF
size: NA
D: NA
V: TRBV7-3
length: 14
J: TRBJ2-7

DNA: TGCGCCAGCAGCTTGGGACAGGGGGTGAATTCCCTCCACTTT
CDR3: CASSLGQGVNSLHF
size: NA
D: TRBD1
V: TRBV5-1
length: 14
J: TRBJ1-6

DNA: TGCGCCAGCAGCCAAGAGGCAGGGGGCCCAGATACGCAGTATTTT
CDR3: CASSQEAGGPDTQYF
size: NA
D: TRBD1
V: TRBV4-3
length: 15
J: TRBJ2-3

DNA: TGTGCCAGCAGTTTAGGTGCAGGATTAGGGACGTTCTTC
CDR3: CASSLGAGLGTFF
size: NA
D: NA
V: TRBV12-3/TRBV12-4
length: 13
J: TRBJ2-1

DNA: TGTGCCAGCAGTTTCCGAGACACACACGCCTATGGCTACACCTTC
CDR3: CASSFRDTHAYGYTF
size: few
D: NA
V: TRBV12-3/TRBV12-4
length: 15
J: TRBJ1-2

DNA: TGCAGCGTCATCCGCGGGGCCCCGGGCGGTGAGCAGTTCTTC
CDR3: CSVIRGAPGGEQFF
size: few
D: NA
V: TRBV29-1
length: 14
J: TRBJ2-1

DNA: TGTGCCAGCAGCACCAGGGGAAATGAGCAGTTCTTC
CDR3: CASSTRGNEQFF
size: NA
D: NA
V: TRBV2
length: 12
J: TRBJ2-1

DNA: TGCAGCGCTCGGACTAGCGGGAGCAATGAGCAGTTCTTC
CDR3: CSARTSGSNEQFF
size: few
D: TRBD2
V: TRBV29-1
length: 13
J: TRBJ2-1